The next 14 T cell receptor beta chains were all read from a single sample in a study of blood T cell repertoires in COVID-19. Clones were sequenced by immunoSEQ multiplex PCR, and TCRdb holds only the in-frame ones, with some missing. The sample includes 250,000 to 350,000 clones, approximately 82% of them seen just once. The sample was peripheral blood. Every receptor here comes from a woman aged 50 to 65 with acute or convalescent COVID-19.

CDR3 coding DNA: TGTGCCAGCAGCGCGACTAGCGGCATTACTAGCACAGATACGCAGTATTTT. It is translated as CASSATSGITSTDTQYF. This rearrangement joins TRBV9 to TRBJ2-3; 9 bases align to TRBD2. The germline gives CDR1 SGDLS, CDR2 YYNGEE. V shed 3 bases, J shed 0 bases, and the junction held 8 bases outside the gene matches. CDR3 length equals 17 residues.

The chain recombines TRBV19 with TRBJ2-1; 7 bases fit TRBD1. The CDR3 sequence is 18 residues long. V shed 6 bases, J shed 0 bases, and the junction held 14 bases outside the gene matches. Germline V gene lookup returns CDR1 LNHDA and CDR2 SQIVND (reference sequence). The CDR3 sequence is CASSTYLEAGGSYNEQFF. The CDR3, as DNA: TGTGCCAGTAGCACCTACCTTGAGGCAGGGGGCTCCTACAATGAGCAGTTCTTC.

This clone has a single count. The rearrangement uses TRBV5-4 and TRBJ1-2, with 7 positions matching TRBD1. The CDR3 length is 14 residues. The germline gives CDR1 SGHNT, CDR2 YYREEE (reference sequence). After removal of 3 bases from V and 3 bases from J, the junction contained 5 bases not matched to a gene. The CDR3 bases are TGTGCCAGCAGCTCCGGGACAGACGACTATGGCTACACCTTC. Translated: CASSSGTDDYGYTF.

CDR3 in DNA: TGTGCCAGCAGCCCAGGGACAGGGGTTTACCACGAGCAGTACGTC. Its protein product is CASSPGTGVYHEQYV. This chain links TRBV3-1 (or the pseudogene TRBV3-2) with TRBJ2-7, with TRBD1 matching over 10 bases. CDR1 and CDR2 (germline): LGHDT, YNNKEL (reference sequence). J was trimmed by 5 bases and V by 4 bases; bases with no gene match: 8. The CDR3 has 15 residues.

The chain has TRBV2 and TRBJ1-4, with 9 bases fitting TRBD1. The CDR3 sequence is 14 residues long. V was pared by 5 bases and J by 8 bases, with 6 bases of the junction left unmatched. From germline, CDR1 is SNHLY and CDR2 FYNNEI. The CDR3 reads CASSPDRGGEKLFF. CDR3 DNA sequence: TGTGCCAGCAGTCCAGACAGGGGGGGCGAAAAACTGTTTTTT.

V gene TRBV7-9 combines with J gene TRBJ2-5; D is perhaps TRBD2 (6 bases). Trimming stripped 5 bases from V and 1 base from J, with 11 bases between. This CDR3 spans 14 amino acids. The germline V gene encodes CDR1 SEHNR and CDR2 FQNEAQ (reference sequence). CDR3 in amino acids: CASSLPGLQETQYF. The CDR3 DNA reads as TGTGCCAGCAGCCTCCCGGGACTCCAAGAGACCCAGTACTTC.

This chain uses TRBV20-1 with TRBJ1-1; TRBD1 agrees at 7 bases. Trimming cost V 3 bases and J 10 bases; bases outside gene matches: 14. Germline lookup yields CDR1 DFQATT and CDR2 SNEGSKA (reference sequence). The CDR3 covers 14 residues. CDR3 nucleotides: TGCAGTGCTAGTCATATAACAGGGGAGATCGGAGCTTTCTTT. Translation gives CSASHITGEIGAFF.

The chain uses TRBV7-9 and TRBJ1-5, with D perhaps matching TRBD1 (5 bases). This CDR3 is 15 amino acids long. The V end was cut by 0 bases, the J end by 6 bases, with 12 bases between. Germline CDR1 is SEHNR and CDR2 is FQNEAQ (reference sequence). CDR3 sequence (DNA): TGTGCCAGCAGCTTAGCTCCAGGGAACAGTCAGCCCCAGCATTTT. Its translation is CASSLAPGNSQPQHF.

The chain's CDR3 is CASSLAVGVRNQPQHF. The CDR3 DNA is TGTGCCAGCAGCTTAGCGGTCGGGGTTCGCAATCAGCCCCAGCATTTT. The chain recombines TRBV7-9 with TRBJ1-5; D uncertain. The CDR3 contains 16 residues. The V gene lost 0 bases and the J gene lost 2 bases, with 11 bases spanning the gap. The germline V gene has CDR1 SEHNR and CDR2 FQNEAQ (reference sequence).

The J gene is TRBJ1-2, the V gene TRBV11-2; D remains ambiguous. Germline loops: CDR1 SGHAT, CDR2 FQNNGV. The CDR3 spans 11 residues. V shed 5 bases and J shed 7 bases, with 8 bases lying between them. CDR3 sequence reads: CASSQGSGYTF. CDR3 DNA: TGTGCCAGCAGCCAAGGGAGTGGCTACACCTTC.

The V call is TRBV3-1 (or the pseudogene TRBV3-2), the J call TRBJ2-7, with TRBD2 matching over 12 bases. The V gene's germline CDR1 is LGHDT and CDR2 YNNKEL (reference sequence). V trimming: 1 base; J trimming: 2 bases; junction bases outside the gene matches: 0. This CDR3 has 15 residues. The CDR3 reads CASSQGLAGAYEQYF. CDR3 sequence (DNA): TGTGCCAGCAGCCAAGGACTAGCGGGAGCCTACGAGCAGTACTTC.

This chain connects TRBV9 to TRBJ1-3; TRBD1 matches 8 bases. Trimming took 0 bases from V and 3 from J; bases not matched to a gene: 2. The CDR3 covers 15 residues. CDR1 is SGDLS and CDR2 is YYNGEE in the germline V gene. The CDR3 sequence: CASSVGQGYGNTIYF. The CDR3 DNA reads as TGTGCCAGCAGCGTAGGACAGGGGTATGGAAACACCATATATTTT.

The chain employs TRBV18 and TRBJ1-1; TRBD1 is a possible D gene (5 bases). V was clipped by 3 bases and J by 5 bases, with 16 bases between them. CDR3 size: 15 residues. Germline CDR1 KGHSH, CDR2 LQKENI. In DNA form, the CDR3 reads TGTGCCAGCTCACCGCAGGGAACAGCAGGTACTGAAGCTTTCTTT. Amino acid sequence: CASSPQGTAGTEAFF. The entire variable domain, with the rest obtained from reference TRBV18 and TRBJ1-1, is as follows: NAGVMQNPRHLVRRRGQEARLRCSPMKGHSHVYWYRQLPEEGLKFMVYLQKENIIDESGMPKERFSAEFPKEGPSILRIQQVVRGDSAAYFCASSPQGTAGTEAFFGQGTRLTVV.

The chain uses TRBV6-6 and TRBJ2-7; TRBD2 agrees at 8 bases. Germline values: CDR1 MNHNY, CDR2 SVGAGI (reference sequence). CDR3 length: 14 residues. Germline trimming cut 6 bases from V and 1 base from J; bases unmatched to any gene: 5. The CDR3 DNA follows: TGTGCCAGCAGGAGCGGGGGAGGGTCCTACGAGCAGTACGTC. It encodes CASRSGGGSYEQYV.